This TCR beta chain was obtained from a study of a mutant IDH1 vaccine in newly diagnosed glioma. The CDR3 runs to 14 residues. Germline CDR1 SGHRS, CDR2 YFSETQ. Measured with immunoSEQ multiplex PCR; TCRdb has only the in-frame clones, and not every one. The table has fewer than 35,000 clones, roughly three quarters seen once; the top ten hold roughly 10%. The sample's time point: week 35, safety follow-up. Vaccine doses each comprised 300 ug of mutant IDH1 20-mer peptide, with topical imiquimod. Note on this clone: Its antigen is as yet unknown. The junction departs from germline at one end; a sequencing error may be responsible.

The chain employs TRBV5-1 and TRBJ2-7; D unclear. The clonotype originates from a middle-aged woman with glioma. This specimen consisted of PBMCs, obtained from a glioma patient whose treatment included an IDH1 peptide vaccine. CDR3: CASSLAQTSDEQYF. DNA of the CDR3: TGCGCCAGCAGCTTGGCCCAAACCTCCGACGAGCAGTACTTC.